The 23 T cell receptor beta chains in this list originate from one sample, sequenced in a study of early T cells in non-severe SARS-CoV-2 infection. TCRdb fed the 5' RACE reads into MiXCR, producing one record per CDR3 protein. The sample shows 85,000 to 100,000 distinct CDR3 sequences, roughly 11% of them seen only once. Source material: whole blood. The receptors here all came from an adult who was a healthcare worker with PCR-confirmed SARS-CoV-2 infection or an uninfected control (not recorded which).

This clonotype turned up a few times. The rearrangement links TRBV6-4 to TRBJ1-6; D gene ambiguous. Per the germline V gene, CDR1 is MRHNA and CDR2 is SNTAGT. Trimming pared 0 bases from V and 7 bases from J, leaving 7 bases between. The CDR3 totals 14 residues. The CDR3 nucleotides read TGTGCCAGCAGTGACTCGACGGGAAATTCACCCCTCCACTTT. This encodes CASSDSTGNSPLHF.

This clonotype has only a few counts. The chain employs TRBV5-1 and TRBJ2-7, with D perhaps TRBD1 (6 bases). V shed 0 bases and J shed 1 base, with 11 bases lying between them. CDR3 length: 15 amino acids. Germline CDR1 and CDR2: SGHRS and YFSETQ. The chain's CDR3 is CASSLAGTISYEQYF. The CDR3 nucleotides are TGCGCCAGCAGCTTGGCCGGGACAATATCCTACGAGCAGTACTTC. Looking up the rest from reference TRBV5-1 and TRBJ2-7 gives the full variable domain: KAGVTQTPRYLIKTRGQQVTLSCSPISGHRSVSWYQQTPGQGLQFLFEYFSETQRNKGNFPGRFSGRQFSNSRSEMNVSTLELGDSALYLCASSLAGTISYEQYFGPGTRLTVT.

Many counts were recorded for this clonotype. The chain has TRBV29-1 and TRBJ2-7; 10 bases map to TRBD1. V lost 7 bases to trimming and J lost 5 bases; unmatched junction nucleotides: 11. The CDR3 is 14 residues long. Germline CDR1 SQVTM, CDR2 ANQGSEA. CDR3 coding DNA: TGCAGCGCTGGACCGGGACAGGGGATCCACGAGCAGTACTTC. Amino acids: CSAGPGQGIHEQYF.

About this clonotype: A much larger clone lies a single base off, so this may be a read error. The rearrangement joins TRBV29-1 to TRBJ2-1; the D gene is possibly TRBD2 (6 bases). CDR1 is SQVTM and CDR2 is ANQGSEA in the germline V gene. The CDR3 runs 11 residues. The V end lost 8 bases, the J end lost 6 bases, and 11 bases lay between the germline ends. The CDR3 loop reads CSIGTSNEQFF. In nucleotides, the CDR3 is TGCAGCATTGGGACTTCCAATGAGCAGTTCTTC.

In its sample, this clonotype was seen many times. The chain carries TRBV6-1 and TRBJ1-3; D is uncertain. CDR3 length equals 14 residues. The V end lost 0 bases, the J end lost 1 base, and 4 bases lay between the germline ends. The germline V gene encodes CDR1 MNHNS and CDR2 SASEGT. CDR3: CASSEAGSGNTIYF. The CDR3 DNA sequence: TGTGCCAGCAGTGAAGCAGGATCTGGAAACACCATATATTTT.

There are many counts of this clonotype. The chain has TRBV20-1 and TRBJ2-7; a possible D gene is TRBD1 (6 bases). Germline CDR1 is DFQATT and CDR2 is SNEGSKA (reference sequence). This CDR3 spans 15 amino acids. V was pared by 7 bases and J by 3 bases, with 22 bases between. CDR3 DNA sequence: TGCAGTGAAGACAAAACGACAGGAATTATCTACGAGCAGTACTTC. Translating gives CSEDKTTGIIYEQYF.

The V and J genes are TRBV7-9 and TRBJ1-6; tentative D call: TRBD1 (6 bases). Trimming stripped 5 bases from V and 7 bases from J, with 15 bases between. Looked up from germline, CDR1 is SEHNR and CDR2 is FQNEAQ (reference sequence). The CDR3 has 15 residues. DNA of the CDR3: TGTGCCAGCAGCGAGGGCACAGGGCCGAATTCACCCCTCCACTTT. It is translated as CASSEGTGPNSPLHF.

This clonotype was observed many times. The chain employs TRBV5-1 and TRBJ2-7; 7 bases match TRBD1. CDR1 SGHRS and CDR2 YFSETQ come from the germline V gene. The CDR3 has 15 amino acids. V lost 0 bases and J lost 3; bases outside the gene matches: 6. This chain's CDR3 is CASSLEKGADYEQYF. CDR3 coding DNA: TGCGCCAGCAGCTTGGAGAAGGGGGCGGACTACGAGCAGTACTTC.

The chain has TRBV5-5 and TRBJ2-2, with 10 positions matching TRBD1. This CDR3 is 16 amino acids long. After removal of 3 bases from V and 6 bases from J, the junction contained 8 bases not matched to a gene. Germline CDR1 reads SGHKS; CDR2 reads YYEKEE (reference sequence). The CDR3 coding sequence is TGTGCCAGCAGCTCGGGGACAGGGGAAAGAGCCGGGGAGCTGTTTTTT. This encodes CASSSGTGERAGELFF.

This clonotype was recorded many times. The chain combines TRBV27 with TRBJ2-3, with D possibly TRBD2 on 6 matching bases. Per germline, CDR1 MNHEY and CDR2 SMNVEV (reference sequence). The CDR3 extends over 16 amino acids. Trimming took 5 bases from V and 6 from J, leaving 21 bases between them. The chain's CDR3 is CASSLLVAGRFDTQYF. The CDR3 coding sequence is TGTGCCAGCAGTCTCCTGGTGGCGGGGCGGTTCGATACGCAGTATTTT.

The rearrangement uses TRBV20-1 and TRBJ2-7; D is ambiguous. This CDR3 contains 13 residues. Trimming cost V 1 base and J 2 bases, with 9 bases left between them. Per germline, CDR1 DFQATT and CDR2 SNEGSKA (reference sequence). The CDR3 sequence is CSARAHSTYEQYF. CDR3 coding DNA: TGCAGTGCTAGAGCACACAGCACCTACGAGCAGTACTTC.

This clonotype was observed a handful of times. The DNA for the CDR3 is TGTGCCTGGAGTGTATGGGGATCGAACACTGAAGCTTTCTTT. This translates into CAWSVWGSNTEAFF. This sequence joins TRBV30 and TRBJ1-1; no definite D call. Trimming removed 0 bases from V and 1 base from J, with 9 bases in between. CDR1 is GTSNPN and CDR2 is SVGIG in the germline V gene (reference sequence). There are 14 residues in the CDR3.

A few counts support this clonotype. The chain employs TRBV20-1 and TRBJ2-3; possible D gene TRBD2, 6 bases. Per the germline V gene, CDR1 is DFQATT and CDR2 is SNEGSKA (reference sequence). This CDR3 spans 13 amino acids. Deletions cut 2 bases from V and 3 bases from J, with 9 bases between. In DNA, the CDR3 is TGCAGTGCTAGACTCGGGAGTACAGATACGCAGTATTTT. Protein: CSARLGSTDTQYF.

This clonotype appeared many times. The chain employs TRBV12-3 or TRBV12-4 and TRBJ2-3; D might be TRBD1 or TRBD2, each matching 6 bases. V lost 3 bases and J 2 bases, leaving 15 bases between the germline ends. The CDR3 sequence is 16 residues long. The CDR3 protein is CASSFPGGNYTDTQYF. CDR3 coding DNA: TGTGCCAGCAGTTTCCCCGGGGGCAACTACACAGATACGCAGTATTTT.

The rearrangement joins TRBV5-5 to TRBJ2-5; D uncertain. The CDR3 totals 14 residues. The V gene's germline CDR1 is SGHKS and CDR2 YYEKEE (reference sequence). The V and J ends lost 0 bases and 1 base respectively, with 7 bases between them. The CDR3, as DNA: TGTGCCAGCAGCTTGGGGTCGGTCCAAGAGACCCAGTACTTC. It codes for CASSLGSVQETQYF.

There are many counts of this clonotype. The DNA for the CDR3 is TGTGCCAGCAGCTTAGGCAGTCACTATGGCTACACCTTC. Residues: CASSLGSHYGYTF. The chain links TRBV7-8 to TRBJ1-2; D is ambiguous. V was pared by 1 base and J by 3 bases, with 6 bases between. This CDR3 has 13 residues. CDR1 is SGHVS, CDR2 FQNEAQ, per germline. The whole variable domain, filled in from reference TRBV7-8 and TRBJ1-2, reads GAGVSQSPRYKVAKRGQDVALRCDPISGHVSLFWYQQALGQGPEFLTYFQNEAQLDKSGLPSDRFFAERPEGSVSTLKIQRTQQEDSAVYLCASSLGSHYGYTFGSGTRLTVV.

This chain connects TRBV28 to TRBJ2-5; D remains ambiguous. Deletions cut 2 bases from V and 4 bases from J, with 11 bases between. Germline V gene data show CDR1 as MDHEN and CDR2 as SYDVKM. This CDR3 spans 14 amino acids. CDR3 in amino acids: CASSLPQPGETQYF. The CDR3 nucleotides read TGTGCCAGCAGTTTACCACAGCCGGGAGAGACCCAGTACTTC.

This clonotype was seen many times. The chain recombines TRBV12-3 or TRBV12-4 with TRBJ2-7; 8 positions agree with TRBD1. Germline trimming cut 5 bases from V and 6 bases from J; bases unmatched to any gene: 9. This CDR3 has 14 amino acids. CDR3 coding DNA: TGTGCCAGCAGTCCTTGGACAGGGAGGCGCGAGCAGTACTTC. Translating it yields CASSPWTGRREQYF.

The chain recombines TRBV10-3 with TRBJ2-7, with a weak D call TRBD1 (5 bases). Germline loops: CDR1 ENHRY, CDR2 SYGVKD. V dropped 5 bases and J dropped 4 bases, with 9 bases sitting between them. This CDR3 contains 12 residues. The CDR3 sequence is CAISIQEYEQYF. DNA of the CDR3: TGTGCCATCAGTATACAGGAATACGAGCAGTACTTC.

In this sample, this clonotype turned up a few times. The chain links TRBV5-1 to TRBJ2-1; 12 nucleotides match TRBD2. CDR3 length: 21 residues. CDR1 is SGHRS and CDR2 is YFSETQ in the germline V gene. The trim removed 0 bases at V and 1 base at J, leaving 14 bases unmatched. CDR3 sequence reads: CASSLAMTSGGPEGSYNEQFF. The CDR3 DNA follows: TGCGCCAGCAGCTTGGCCATGACTAGCGGGGGCCCCGAGGGTTCCTACAATGAGCAGTTCTTC.

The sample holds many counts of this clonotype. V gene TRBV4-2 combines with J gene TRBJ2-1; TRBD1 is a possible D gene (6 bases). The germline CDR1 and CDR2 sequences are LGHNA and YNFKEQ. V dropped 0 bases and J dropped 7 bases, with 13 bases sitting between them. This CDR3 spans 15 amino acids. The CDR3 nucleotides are TGTGCCAGCAGCCAAGATATCAACAGGGCGAATGAGCAGTTCTTC. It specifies CASSQDINRANEQFF.

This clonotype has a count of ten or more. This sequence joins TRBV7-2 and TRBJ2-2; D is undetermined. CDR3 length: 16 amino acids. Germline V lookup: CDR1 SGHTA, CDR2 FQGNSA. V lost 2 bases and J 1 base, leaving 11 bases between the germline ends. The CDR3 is CASSLKAIMNTGELFF. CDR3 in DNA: TGTGCCAGCAGCTTAAAGGCCATTATGAACACCGGGGAGCTGTTTTTT.

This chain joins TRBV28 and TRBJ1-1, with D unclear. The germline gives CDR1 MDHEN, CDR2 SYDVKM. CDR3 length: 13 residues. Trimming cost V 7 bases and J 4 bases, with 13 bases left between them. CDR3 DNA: TGTGCCAGCACCGTAACTTCTACCACTGAAGCTTTCTTT. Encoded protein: CASTVTSTTEAFF. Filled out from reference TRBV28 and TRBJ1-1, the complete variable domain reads DVKVTQSSRYLVKRTGEKVFLECVQDMDHENMFWYRQDPGLGLRLIYFSYDVKMKEKGDIPEGYSVSREKKERFSLILESASTNQTSMYLCASTVTSTTEAFFGQGTRLTVV.